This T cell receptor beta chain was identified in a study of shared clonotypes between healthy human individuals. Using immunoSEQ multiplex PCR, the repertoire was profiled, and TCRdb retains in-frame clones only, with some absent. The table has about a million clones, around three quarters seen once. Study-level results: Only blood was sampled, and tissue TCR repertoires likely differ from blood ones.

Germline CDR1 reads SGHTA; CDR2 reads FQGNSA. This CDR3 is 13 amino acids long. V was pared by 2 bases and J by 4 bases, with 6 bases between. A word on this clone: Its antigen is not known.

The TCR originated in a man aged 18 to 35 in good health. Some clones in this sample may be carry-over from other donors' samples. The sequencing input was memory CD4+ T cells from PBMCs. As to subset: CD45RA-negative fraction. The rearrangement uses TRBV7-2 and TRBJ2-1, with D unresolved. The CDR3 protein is CASSLSPYNEQFF. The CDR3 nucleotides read TGTGCCAGCAGCTTATCCCCTTACAATGAGCAGTTCTTC. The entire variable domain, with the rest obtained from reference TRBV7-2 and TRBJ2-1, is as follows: GAGVSQSPSNKVTEKGKDVELRCDPISGHTALYWYRQSLGQGLEFLIYFQGNSAPDKSGLPSDRFSAERTGGSVSTLTIQRTQQEDSAVYLCASSLSPYNEQFFGPGTRLTVL.